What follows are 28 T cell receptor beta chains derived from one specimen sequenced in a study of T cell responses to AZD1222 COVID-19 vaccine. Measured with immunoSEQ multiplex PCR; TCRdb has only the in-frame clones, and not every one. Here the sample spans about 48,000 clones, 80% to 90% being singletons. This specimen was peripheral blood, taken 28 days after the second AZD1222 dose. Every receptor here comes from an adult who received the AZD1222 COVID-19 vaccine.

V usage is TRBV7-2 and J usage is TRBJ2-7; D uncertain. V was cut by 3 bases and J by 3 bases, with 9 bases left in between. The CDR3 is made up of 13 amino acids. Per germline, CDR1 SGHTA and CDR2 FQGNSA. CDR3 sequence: CASSFQRDYEQYF. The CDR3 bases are TGTGCCAGCAGCTTTCAAAGGGACTACGAGCAGTACTTC.

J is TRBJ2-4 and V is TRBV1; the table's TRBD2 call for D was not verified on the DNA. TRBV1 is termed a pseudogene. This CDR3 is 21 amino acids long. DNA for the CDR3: TGCACCAGCAGCCAAGACAGTTCGCAGGGTAGCGGGAACTTTGGCAAAAACATTCAGTACTTC. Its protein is CTSSQDSSQGSGNFGKNIQYF.

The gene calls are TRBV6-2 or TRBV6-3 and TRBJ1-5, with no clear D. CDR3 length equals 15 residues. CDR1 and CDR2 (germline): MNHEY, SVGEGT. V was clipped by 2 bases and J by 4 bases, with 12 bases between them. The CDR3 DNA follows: TGTGCCAGCAGTTACGGGTCGACAACAAATCAGCCCCAGCATTTT. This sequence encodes CASSYGSTTNQPQHF.

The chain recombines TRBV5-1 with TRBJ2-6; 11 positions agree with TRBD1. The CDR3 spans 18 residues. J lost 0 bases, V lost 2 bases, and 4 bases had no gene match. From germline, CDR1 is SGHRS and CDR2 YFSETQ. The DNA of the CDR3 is TGCGCCAGCAGCTTCCCGGGACAGGGGGGCTCTGGGGCCAACGTCCTGACTTTC. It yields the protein CASSFPGQGGSGANVLTF.

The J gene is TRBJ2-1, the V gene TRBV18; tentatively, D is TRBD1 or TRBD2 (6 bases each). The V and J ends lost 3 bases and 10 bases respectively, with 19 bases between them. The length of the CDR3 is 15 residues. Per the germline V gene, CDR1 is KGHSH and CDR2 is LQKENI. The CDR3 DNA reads TGTGCCAGCTCACCTGGTCGTGGAGGGGGTATGGAGCAGTTCTTC. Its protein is CASSPGRGGGMEQFF.

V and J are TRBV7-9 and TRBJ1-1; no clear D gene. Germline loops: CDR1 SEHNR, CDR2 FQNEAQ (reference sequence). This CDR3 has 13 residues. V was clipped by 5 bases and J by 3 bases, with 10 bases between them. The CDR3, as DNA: TGTGCCAGCAGCCCAGACACCCACACTGAAGCTTTCTTT. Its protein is CASSPDTHTEAFF. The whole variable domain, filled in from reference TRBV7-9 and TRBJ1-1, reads DTGVSQNPRHKITKRGQNVTFRCDPISEHNRLYWYRQTLGQGPEFLTYFQNEAQLEKSRLLSDRFSAERPKGSFSTLEIQRTEQGDSAMYLCASSPDTHTEAFFGQGTRLTVV.

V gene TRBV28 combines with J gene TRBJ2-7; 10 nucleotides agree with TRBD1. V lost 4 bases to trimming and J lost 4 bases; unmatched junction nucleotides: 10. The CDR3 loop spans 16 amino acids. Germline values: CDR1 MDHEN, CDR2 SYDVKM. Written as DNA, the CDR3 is TGTGCCAGCAGTTCTTACCCGGGACAGGGGTTTTACGAGCAGTACTTC. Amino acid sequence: CASSSYPGQGFYEQYF. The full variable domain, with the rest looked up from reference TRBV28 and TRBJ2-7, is DVKVTQSSRYLVKRTGEKVFLECVQDMDHENMFWYRQDPGLGLRLIYFSYDVKMKEKGDIPEGYSVSREKKERFSLILESASTNQTSMYLCASSSYPGQGFYEQYFGPGTRLTVT.

CDR3 nucleotide sequence: TGTGCCAGTAGTATCTCGCGGCCAGGGGGGACAGGGGTGAGCGGGGAGCTGTTTTTT. It is translated as CASSISRPGGTGVSGELFF. V gene TRBV19 combines with J gene TRBJ2-2; TRBD1 matches at 10 bases. Germline V lookup: CDR1 LNHDA, CDR2 SQIVND (reference sequence). V was clipped by 3 bases and J by 7 bases; unmatched bases: 17. The CDR3 runs 19 residues.

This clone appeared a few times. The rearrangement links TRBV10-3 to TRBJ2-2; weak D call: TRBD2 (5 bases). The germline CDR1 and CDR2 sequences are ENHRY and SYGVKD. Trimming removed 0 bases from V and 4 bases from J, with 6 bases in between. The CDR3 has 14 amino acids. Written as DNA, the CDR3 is TGTGCCATCAGTGAGTCTGGGAGCACCGGGGAGCTGTTTTTT. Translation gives CAISESGSTGELFF.

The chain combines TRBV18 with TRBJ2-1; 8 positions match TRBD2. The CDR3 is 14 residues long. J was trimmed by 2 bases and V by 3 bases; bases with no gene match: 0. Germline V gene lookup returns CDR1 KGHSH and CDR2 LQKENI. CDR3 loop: CASSPGRAYNEQFF. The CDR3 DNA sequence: TGTGCCAGCTCACCCGGGAGGGCCTACAATGAGCAGTTCTTC.

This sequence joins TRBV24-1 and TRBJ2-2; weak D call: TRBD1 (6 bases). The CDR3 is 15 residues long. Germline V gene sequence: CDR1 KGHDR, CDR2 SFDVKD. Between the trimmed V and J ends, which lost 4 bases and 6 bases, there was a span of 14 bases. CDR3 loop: CATSDLIQGAGELFF. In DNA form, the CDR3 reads TGTGCCACCAGTGACCTAATACAGGGAGCCGGGGAGCTGTTTTTT.

CDR3 amino acids: CSTGTSGSFRYNEQFF. DNA of the CDR3: TGCAGCACAGGGACTAGCGGGAGTTTTCGGTACAATGAGCAGTTCTTC. J is TRBJ2-1 and V is TRBV29-1; 14 bases are a match to TRBD2. From germline, CDR1 is SQVTM and CDR2 ANQGSEA. After removal of 8 bases from V and 4 bases from J, the junction contained 10 bases not matched to a gene. The CDR3 contains 16 residues.

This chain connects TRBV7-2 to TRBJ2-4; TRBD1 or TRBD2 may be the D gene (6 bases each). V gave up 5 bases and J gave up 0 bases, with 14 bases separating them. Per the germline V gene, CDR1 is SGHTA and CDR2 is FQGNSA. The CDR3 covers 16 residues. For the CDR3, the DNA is TGTGCCAGCAGCCCGGTTGGGGGGCTAGCCAAAAACATTCAGTACTTC. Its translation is CASSPVGGLAKNIQYF.

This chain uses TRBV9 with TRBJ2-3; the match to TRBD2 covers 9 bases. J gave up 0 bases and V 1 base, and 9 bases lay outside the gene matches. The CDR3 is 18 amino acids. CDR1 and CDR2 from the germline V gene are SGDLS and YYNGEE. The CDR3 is CASSVSLAGTTSTDTQYF. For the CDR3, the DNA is TGTGCCAGCAGCGTATCGCTAGCGGGGACAACCAGCACAGATACGCAGTATTTT.

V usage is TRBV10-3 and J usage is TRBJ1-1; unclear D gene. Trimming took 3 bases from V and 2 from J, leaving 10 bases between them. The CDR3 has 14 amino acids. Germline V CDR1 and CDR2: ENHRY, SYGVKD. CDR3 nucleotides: TGTGCCATCAGTGATTATGGGGTAAACACTGAAGCTTTCTTT. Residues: CAISDYGVNTEAFF.

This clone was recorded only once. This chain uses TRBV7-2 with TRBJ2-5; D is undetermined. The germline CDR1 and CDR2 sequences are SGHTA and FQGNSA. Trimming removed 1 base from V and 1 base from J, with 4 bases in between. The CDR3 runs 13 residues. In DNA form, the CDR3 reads TGTGCCAGCAGCTTAGGCCTCCAAGAGACCCAGTACTTC. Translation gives CASSLGLQETQYF.

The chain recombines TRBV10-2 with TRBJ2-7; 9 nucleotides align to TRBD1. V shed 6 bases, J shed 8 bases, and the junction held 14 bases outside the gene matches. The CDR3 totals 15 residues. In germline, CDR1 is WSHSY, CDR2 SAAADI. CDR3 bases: TGCGCCAGCAGGAAAGGACAGGGGAATGAAGCGCAGCAGTACTTC. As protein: CASRKGQGNEAQQYF.

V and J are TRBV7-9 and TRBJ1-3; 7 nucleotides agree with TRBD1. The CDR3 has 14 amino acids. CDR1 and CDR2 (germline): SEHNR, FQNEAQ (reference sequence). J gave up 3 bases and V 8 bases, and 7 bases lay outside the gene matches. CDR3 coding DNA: TGTGCCAGCTTCCCCGGGACAGTTGGAAACACCATATATTTT. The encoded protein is CASFPGTVGNTIYF. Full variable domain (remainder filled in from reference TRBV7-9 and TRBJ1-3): DTGVSQNPRHKITKRGQNVTFRCDPISEHNRLYWYRQTLGQGPEFLTYFQNEAQLEKSRLLSDRFSAERPKGSFSTLEIQRTEQGDSAMYLCASFPGTVGNTIYFGEGSWLTVV.

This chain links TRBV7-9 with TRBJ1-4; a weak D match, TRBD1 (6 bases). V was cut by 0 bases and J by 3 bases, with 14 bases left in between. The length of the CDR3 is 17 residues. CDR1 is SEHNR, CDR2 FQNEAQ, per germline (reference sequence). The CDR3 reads CASSLAQLGGPNEKLFF. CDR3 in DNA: TGTGCCAGCAGCTTAGCGCAATTGGGGGGGCCTAATGAAAAACTGTTTTTT.

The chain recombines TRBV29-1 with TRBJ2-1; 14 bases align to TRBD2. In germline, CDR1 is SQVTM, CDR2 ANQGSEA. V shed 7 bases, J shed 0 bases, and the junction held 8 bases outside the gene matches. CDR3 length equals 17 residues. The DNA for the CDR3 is TGCAGCGGCACGGGACTAGCGGGAGCCATCTCCTACAATGAGCAGTTCTTC. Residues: CSGTGLAGAISYNEQFF.

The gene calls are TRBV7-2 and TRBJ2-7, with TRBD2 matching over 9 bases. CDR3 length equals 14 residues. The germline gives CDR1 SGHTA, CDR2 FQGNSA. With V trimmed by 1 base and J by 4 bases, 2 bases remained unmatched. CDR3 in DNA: TGTGCCAGCAGCTTAGGTCTAGCGGGGTACGAGCAGTACTTC. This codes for CASSLGLAGYEQYF.

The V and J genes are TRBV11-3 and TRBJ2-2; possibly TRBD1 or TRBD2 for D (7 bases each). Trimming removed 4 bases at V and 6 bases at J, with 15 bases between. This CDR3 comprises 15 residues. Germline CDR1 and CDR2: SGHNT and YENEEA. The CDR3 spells CASSSRTRGPGELFF. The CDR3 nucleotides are TGTGCCAGCAGCTCGCGGACTAGGGGGCCCGGGGAGCTGTTTTTT.

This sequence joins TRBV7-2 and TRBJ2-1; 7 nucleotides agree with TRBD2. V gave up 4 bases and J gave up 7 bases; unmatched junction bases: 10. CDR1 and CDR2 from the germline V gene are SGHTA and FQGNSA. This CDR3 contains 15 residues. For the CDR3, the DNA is TGTGCCAGCAGCTCTCTGGCGGGAGCGTGGAATGAGCAGTTCTTC. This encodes CASSSLAGAWNEQFF.

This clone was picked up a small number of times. CDR3 in amino acids: CASSGHQGVYEQYF. In nucleotides, the CDR3 is TGTGCCAGCAGCGGACACCAAGGGGTTTACGAGCAGTACTTC. This sequence joins TRBV9 and TRBJ2-7; possible D gene TRBD1, 5 bases. CDR3 length: 14 residues. V was trimmed by 3 bases and J by 4 bases, leaving 14 bases between them. CDR1 and CDR2 (germline): SGDLS, YYNGEE.

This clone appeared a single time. The CDR3 loop is CASSPFSYEQYF. The CDR3 DNA reads TGTGCCAGCAGCCCGTTTTCCTACGAGCAGTACTTC. The chain combines TRBV12-3 or TRBV12-4 with TRBJ2-7; no clear D gene. The CDR3 covers 12 residues. V gave up 6 bases and J gave up 1 base, with 7 bases separating them.

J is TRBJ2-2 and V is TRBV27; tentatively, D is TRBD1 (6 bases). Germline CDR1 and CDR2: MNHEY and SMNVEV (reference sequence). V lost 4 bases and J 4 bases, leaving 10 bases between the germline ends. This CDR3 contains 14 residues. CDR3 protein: CASSSGQSTGELFF. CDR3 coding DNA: TGTGCCAGCAGTTCCGGACAGAGCACCGGGGAGCTGTTTTTT.

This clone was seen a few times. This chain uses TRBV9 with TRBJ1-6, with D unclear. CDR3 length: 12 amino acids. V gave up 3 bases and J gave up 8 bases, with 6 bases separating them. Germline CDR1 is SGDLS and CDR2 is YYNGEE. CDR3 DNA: TGTGCCAGCAGCGCCGGAGATTCACCCCTCCACTTT. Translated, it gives CASSAGDSPLHF.

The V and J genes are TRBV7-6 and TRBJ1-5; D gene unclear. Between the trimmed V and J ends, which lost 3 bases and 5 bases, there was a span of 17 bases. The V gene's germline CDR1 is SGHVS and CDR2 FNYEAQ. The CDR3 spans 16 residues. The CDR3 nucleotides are TGTGCCAGCAGCTTGGGAGGTCCTCGGAGAGATCAGCCCCAGCATTTT. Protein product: CASSLGGPRRDQPQHF. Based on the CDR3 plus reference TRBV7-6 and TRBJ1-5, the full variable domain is GAGVSQSPRYKVTKRGQDVALRCDPISGHVSLYWYRQALGQGPEFLTYFNYEAQQDKSGLPNDRFSAERPEGSISTLTIQRTEQRDSAMYRCASSLGGPRRDQPQHFGDGTRLSIL.